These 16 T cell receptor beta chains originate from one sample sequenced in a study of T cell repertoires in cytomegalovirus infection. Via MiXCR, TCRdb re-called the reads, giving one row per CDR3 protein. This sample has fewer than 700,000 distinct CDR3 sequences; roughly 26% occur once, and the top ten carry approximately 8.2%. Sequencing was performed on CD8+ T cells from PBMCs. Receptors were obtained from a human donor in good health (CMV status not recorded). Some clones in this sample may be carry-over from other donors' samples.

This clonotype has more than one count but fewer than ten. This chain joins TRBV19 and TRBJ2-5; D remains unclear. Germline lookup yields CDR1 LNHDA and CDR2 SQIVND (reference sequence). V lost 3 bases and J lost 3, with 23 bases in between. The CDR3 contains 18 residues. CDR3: CASSIGKEILLREETQYF. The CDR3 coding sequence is TGTGCCAGTAGTATTGGGAAGGAGATCCTGCTAAGGGAAGAGACCCAGTACTTC.

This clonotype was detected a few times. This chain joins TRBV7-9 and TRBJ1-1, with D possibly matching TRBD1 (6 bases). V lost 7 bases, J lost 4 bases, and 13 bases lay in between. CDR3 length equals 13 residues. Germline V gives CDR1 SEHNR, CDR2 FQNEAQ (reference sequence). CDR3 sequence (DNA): TGTGCCAGCATACTACAGGGCGGCACTGAAGCTTTCTTT. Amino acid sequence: CASILQGGTEAFF.

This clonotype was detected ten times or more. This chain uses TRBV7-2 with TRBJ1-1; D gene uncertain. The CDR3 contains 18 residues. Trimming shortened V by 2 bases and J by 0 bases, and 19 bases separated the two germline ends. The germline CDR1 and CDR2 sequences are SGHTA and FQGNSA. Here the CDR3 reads CASSLTIQRTLLNTEAFF. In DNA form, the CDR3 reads TGTGCCAGCAGCTTAACCATTCAGCGGACCCTATTGAACACTGAAGCTTTCTTT.

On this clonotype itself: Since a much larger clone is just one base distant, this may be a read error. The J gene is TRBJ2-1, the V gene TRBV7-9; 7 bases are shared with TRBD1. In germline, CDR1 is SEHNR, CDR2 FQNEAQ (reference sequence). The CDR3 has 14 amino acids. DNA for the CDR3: TGTGCCAACAGCTCACCGACAGGGTTAAATGAGCAGTTCTTC. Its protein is CANSSPTGLNEQFF. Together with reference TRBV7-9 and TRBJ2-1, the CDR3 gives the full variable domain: DTGVSQNPRHKITKRGQNVTFRCDPISEHNRLYWYRQTLGQGPEFLTYFQNEAQLEKSRLLSDRFSAERPKGSFSTLEIQRTEQGDSAMYLCANSSPTGLNEQFFGPGTRLTVL.

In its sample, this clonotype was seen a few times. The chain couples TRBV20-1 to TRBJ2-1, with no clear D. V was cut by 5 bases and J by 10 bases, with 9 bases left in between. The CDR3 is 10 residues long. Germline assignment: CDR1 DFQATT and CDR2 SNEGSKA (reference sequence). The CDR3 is CSAVRGEQFF. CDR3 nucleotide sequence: TGCAGTGCTGTGCGAGGAGAGCAGTTCTTC.

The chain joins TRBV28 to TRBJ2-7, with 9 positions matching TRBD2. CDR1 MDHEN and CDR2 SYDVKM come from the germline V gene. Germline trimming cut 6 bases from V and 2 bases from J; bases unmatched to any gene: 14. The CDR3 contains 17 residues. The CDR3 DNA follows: TGTGCCAGCAGCCCGCGGGGGGGTGCAAATCTGCCCTACGAGCAGTACGTC. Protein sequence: CASSPRGGANLPYEQYV.

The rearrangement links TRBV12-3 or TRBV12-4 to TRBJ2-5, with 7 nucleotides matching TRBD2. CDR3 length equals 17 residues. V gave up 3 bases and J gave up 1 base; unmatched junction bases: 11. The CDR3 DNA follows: TGTGCCAGCAGTTTCGTAATAAGCGGGGACTCCCAAGAGACCCAGTACTTC. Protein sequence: CASSFVISGDSQETQYF.

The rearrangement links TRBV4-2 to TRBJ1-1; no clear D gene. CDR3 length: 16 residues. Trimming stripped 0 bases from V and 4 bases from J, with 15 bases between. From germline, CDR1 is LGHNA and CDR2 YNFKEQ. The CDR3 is CASSQEIVGRGTEAFF. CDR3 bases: TGTGCCAGCAGCCAAGAGATCGTAGGACGGGGCACTGAAGCTTTCTTT.

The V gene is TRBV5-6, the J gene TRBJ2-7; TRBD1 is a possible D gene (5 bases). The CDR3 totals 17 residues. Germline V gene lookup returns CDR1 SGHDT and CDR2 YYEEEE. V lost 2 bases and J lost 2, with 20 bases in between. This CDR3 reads CASSLLTPLDRPYEQYV. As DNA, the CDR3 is TGTGCCAGCAGCTTACTCACGCCACTTGACAGACCCTACGAGCAGTACGTC.

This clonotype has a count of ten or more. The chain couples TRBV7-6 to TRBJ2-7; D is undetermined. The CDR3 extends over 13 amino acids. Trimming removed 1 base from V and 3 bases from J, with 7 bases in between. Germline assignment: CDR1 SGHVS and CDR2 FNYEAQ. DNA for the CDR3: TGTGCCAGCAGCTTAGAACTTTTCTACGAGCAGTACTTC. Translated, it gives CASSLELFYEQYF.

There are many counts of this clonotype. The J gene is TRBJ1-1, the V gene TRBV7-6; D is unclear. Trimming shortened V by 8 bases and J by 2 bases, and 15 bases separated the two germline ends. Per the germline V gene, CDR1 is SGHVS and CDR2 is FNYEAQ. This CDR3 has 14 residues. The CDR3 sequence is CASLAGEVNTEAFF. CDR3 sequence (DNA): TGTGCCAGCCTAGCCGGGGAAGTAAACACTGAAGCTTTCTTT.

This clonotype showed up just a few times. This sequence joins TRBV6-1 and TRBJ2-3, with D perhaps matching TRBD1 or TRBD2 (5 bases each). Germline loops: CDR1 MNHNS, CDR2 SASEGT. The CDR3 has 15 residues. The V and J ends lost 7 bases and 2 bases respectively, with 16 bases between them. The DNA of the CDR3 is TGTGCCAGCATTCTTCGGGACCCAAACACAGATACGCAGTATTTT. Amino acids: CASILRDPNTDTQYF.

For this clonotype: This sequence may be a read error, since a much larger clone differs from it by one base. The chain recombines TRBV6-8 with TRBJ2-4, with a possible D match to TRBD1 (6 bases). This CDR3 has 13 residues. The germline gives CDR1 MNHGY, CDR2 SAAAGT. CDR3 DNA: TGTGCCAGCAGTTCCGGGTCGAGGGACATTCTGTACTTC. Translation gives CASSSGSRDILYF.

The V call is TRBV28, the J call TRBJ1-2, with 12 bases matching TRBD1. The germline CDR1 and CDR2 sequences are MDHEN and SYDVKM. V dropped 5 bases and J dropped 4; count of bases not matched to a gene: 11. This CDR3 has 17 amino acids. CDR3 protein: CASSPTGQGARGYGYTF. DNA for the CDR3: TGTGCCAGCAGTCCCACGGGACAGGGGGCGCGGGGCTATGGCTACACCTTC.

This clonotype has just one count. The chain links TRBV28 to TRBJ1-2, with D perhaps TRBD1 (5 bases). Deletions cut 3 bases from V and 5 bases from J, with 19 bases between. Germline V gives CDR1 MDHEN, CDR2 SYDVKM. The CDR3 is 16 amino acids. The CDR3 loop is CASSLAPTEGLYGYTF. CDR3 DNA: TGTGCCAGCAGTTTGGCCCCGACAGAGGGTCTTTATGGCTACACCTTC.

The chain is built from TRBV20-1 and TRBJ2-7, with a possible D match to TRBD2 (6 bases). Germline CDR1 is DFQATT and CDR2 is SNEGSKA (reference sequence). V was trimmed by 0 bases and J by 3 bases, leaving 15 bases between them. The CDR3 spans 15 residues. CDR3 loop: CSARDGTQTYYEQYF. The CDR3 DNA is TGCAGTGCTAGAGATGGGACTCAAACGTACTACGAGCAGTACTTC.